Below, one TCR beta chain is given with its context. Germline CDR1 and CDR2: MGHRA and YSYEKL. V was pared by 0 bases and J by 1 base, with 4 bases of the junction left unmatched. There are 16 residues in the CDR3. Methods used by the authors: Estimated nucleated cell counts came from reference gene primer amplification. This table comes from immunoSEQ multiplex PCR, and its TCRdb copy is limited to in-frame clones, with some not included. That table supplies the V and J calls and clone size; D and trimming were determined from the DNA. In the table there are around 400,000 clones, about 89% of which are singletons. The data derive from a study of blood T cell repertoires in COVID-19. Study in general: T cells, B-cell-depleted T cells, or PBMCs provided the cDNA or gDNA that served as material.

This clonotype was obtained from a man aged 40-49 years with acute or convalescent COVID-19. Material: peripheral blood. The chain couples TRBV4-1 to TRBJ2-5; 8 bases align to TRBD2. This chain's CDR3 is CASSQDATSGQETQYF. The CDR3 nucleotides are TGCGCCAGCAGCCAAGATGCCACTAGCGGCCAAGAGACCCAGTACTTC.